The present TCR beta chain was sequenced within a study of control samples from healthy donors and cancer patients (dated by TCRdb to 2018 to 2020). A word on this clone: Its specific antigen is unknown. No base quality values were provided; no much bigger clone lies one nucleotide off.

As encoded in the germline V gene (reference sequence), CDR1 is LNHDA while CDR2 is SQIVND. The CDR3 has 12 amino acids, counting the end cysteine and phenylalanine. Only the CDR3 portion is preserved as DNA: 36 bases, with reading frame beginning at the first base. V loses 6 bases of germline sequence and J loses 9 bases, and the interval between the two ends is 9 bases. To prepare the library, the immunoSEQ multiplex PCR assay was applied. TCRdb holds this immuneACCESS table with in-frame rearrangements only. Some clones are missing; in checked studies, unresolved V genes explain under half, and the rest has no known cause. The sample yields approximately 210,000 clones; 91% were counted once. Roughly 1.9% of the sample belongs to the ten largest clones.

The receptor's source is a man aged 25-40 years in good health. In this chain, TRBV19 is recombined with TRBJ1-6; tentative D gene TRBD1, with 6 bases matching. Sequenced sample: blood. The nucleotide sequence is TGTGCCAGTAGACAGGGTTCTTCACCCCTCCACTTT. Its protein is CASRQGSSPLHF.